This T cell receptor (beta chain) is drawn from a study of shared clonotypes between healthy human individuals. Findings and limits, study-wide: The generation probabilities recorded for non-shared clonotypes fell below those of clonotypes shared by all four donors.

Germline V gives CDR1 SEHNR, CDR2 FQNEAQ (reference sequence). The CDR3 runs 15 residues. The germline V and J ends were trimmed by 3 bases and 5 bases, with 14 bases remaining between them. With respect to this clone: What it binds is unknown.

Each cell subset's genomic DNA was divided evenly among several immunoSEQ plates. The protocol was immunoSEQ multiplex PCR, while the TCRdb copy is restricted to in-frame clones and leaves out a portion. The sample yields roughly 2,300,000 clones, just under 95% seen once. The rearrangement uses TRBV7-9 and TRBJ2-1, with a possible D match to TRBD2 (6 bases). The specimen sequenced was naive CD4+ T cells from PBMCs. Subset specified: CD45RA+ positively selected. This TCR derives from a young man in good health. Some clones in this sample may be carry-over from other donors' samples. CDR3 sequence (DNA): TGTGCCAGCAGCTTGGATGGGGGGTTACACAATGAGCAGTTCTTC. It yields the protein CASSLDGGLHNEQFF.